Below are 11 T cell receptor beta chains sequenced from a single sample in a study of metastatic and nonmetastatic thyroid tumors. Through MiXCR, TCRdb re-clonotyped the PCR reads. The table has about 40,000 clones, approximately 15% seen once. Thyroid surgery took place with no prior treatment in any patient. Input material: blood. These receptors originate from a female donor with papillary thyroid cancer or a benign thyroid nodule (not recorded which). Some clones in this sample may be carry-over from other donors' samples.

This clone came up many times. The genes are TRBV12-3 or TRBV12-4 and TRBJ1-2, with D possibly being TRBD1 (6 bases). The V end lost 10 bases, the J end lost 4 bases, and 16 bases lay between the germline ends. The CDR3 is 13 amino acids. In DNA form, the CDR3 reads TGTGCCACCGTAGGACGACAGGCCTATGGCTACACCTTC. It encodes CATVGRQAYGYTF.

As for this clone: This clone may be a read error of a much larger clone one base away. The rearrangement links TRBV19 to TRBJ2-5, with D tentatively TRBD2 (6 bases). The germline V and J ends were trimmed by 5 bases and 5 bases, with 15 bases remaining between them. The CDR3 totals 14 residues. CDR1 is LNHDA, CDR2 SQIVND, per germline (reference sequence). The CDR3: CASSVEGGVETQYF. CDR3 nucleotide sequence: TGTGCCAGTAGTGTGGAGGGCGGCGTGGAGACCCAGTACTTC.

This clone was counted ten times or more. The rearrangement links TRBV5-1 to TRBJ2-7; 10 nucleotides align to TRBD2. Per the germline V gene, CDR1 is SGHRS and CDR2 is YFSETQ. With V trimmed by 0 bases and J by 6 bases, 6 bases remained unmatched. There are 15 residues in the CDR3. CDR3 DNA sequence: TGCGCCAGCAGCTTGGAACTAGCGGGACTTGCCGAGCAGTACTTC. It translates to CASSLELAGLAEQYF.

This clone was observed at least ten times. V gene TRBV3-1 combines with J gene TRBJ1-3; the D is unclear. The CDR3 sequence is 14 residues long. Germline V gives CDR1 LGHDT, CDR2 YNNKEL (reference sequence). Trimming took off 7 bases at V and 0 bases at J, with 10 bases between the two ends. CDR3 amino acids: CASTNQDSGNTIYF. For the CDR3, the DNA is TGTGCCAGCACCAACCAGGACTCTGGAAACACCATATATTTT.

This clone was found many times. The CDR3 DNA reads TGTGCCAGCAGCTTGGCCTCAAGGGCGAGCAATCAGCCCCAGCATTTT. Encoded protein: CASSLASRASNQPQHF. V and J are TRBV5-5 and TRBJ1-5; the D is unclear. This CDR3 is 16 amino acids long. V was shortened by 0 bases and J by 1 base, with 11 bases between the two germline ends. Per germline, CDR1 SGHKS and CDR2 YYEKEE (reference sequence).

This clone was seen repeatedly, ten times or more. CDR3 coding DNA: TGCAGCGTTGAAAAAGGCGGGGCCGGCACCGGGGAGCTGTTTTTT. This codes for CSVEKGGAGTGELFF. V usage is TRBV29-1 and J usage is TRBJ2-2; TRBD2 is a possible D gene (6 bases). This CDR3 spans 15 amino acids. Germline CDR1 and CDR2: SQVTM and ANQGSEA. The V gene lost 2 bases and the J gene lost 4 bases, with 14 bases spanning the gap.

This clone was recorded once. This chain uses TRBV4-1 with TRBJ2-2; 9 bases match TRBD2. Germline CDR1 and CDR2: MGHRA and YSYEKL. This CDR3 contains 19 residues. The V and J ends lost 1 base and 4 bases, in that order; junction bases with no gene match: 13. The CDR3, as DNA: TGCGCCAGCAGCCAAGTTTGGACTAGCGTGGAGGCGGGCACCGGGGAGCTGTTTTTT. As protein: CASSQVWTSVEAGTGELFF.

With respect to this clone: Because the CDR3's place on the DNA is in doubt, the DNA is left out and the CDR3 is given as listed by TCRdb. This chain links TRBV7-5 with TRBJ2-7; the D call TRBD1 from the table was never checked on the DNA. TRBV7-5 counts as a pseudogene. The CDR3 spans 19 amino acids, including both terminal residues. This CDR3 reads CTSVPAAVPEAAGPHEQYF.

This clone has ten or more counts. CDR3 in DNA: TGTGCCACCACCTCCAGTCAACAGAGTTTCCACGAGCAGTACTTC. This encodes CATTSSQQSFHEQYF. The chain has TRBV2 and TRBJ2-7, with no clear D. This CDR3 comprises 15 residues. V was clipped by 10 bases and J by 5 bases, with 24 bases between them. From germline, CDR1 is SNHLY and CDR2 FYNNEI.

This clone was seen repeatedly, ten times or more. The rearrangement links TRBV7-6 to TRBJ1-1; a weak D match, TRBD1 (5 bases). Germline V CDR1 and CDR2: SGHVS, FNYEAQ. The CDR3 totals 14 residues. The V end was cut by 5 bases, the J end by 5 bases, with 15 bases between. This CDR3 reads CASSLGRDATEAFF. CDR3 bases: TGTGCCAGCAGCCTAGGACGGGACGCTACTGAAGCTTTCTTT.

This clone was seen repeatedly, ten times or more. The chain couples TRBV28 to TRBJ1-1; the match to TRBD1 covers 7 bases. J lost 5 bases, V lost 6 bases, and 6 bases had no gene match. The CDR3 spans 13 residues. Germline V lookup: CDR1 MDHEN, CDR2 SYDVKM. The CDR3 DNA reads TGTGCCAGCAGCCCTAACAGGGGAACTGAAGCTTTCTTT. Its protein product is CASSPNRGTEAFF.